These T cell receptor beta chains were read from a single sample in a study of T cells after yellow fever vaccination. TCRdb recomputed calls from the 5' RACE reads with MiXCR, one row per CDR3 protein. Here the sample spans some 300,000 distinct CDR3 sequences, around 8.6% being singletons. The sample here was CD4+ T cells sorted from PBMCs, taken 5 days after the yellow fever booster vaccination. The receptor set was obtained from a man between 18 and 35 years old who received the YFV17D yellow fever vaccine. Each CDR3 is given with its conserved first and last residue. Fields, in order: D gene, CDR3 length, V gene, clone size, J gene, CDR3 protein. The D gene is left open where the match is weak. Clone size appears in some rows only: once, few, many, or a class for an expanded clone.

>TRBD1|14|TRBV6-5|few|TRBJ2-7
CASSYGTGNYEQYF
>-|13|TRBV7-6|-|TRBJ1-2
CASSSVARVGYTF
>TRBD2|17|TRBV3-1|-|TRBJ2-3
CASSSPGLAKYTDTQYF
>-|14|TRBV2|few|TRBJ1-1
CASLLDKLNTEAFF
>-|14|TRBV2|few|TRBJ1-5
CASTETSGVQPQHF
>-|13|TRBV11-3|many|TRBJ1-1
CASSLIQNTEAFF
>-|16|TRBV5-1|-|TRBJ2-2
CASSLIRGQDTGELFF
>TRBD1|14|TRBV3-1|-|TRBJ2-5
CASSGDRGWETQYF
>TRBD1|14|TRBV5-1|-|TRBJ2-3
CASRQGTGTDTQYF
>TRBD2|14|TRBV4-3|many|TRBJ2-3
CASSQDHTGGPPYF
>-|14|TRBV2|few|TRBJ2-3
CASRTSGSTDTQYF
>TRBD2|16|TRBV30|few|TRBJ2-1
CAWRRLAGTRGDEQFF
>-|14|TRBV6-5|-|TRBJ1-3
CASSYSGGGNTIYF
>-|13|TRBV30|few|TRBJ1-3
CAWMGSSGNTIYF
>-|13|TRBV6-2/TRBV6-3|few|TRBJ2-7
CASSNGLENEQYF
>-|15|TRBV25-1|-|TRBJ2-1
CASSEFRGRNNEQFF
>-|14|TRBV5-5|few|TRBJ1-5
CASSLGNFDQPQHF
>-|14|TRBV7-9|many|TRBJ1-1
CASSEIGGNTEAFF
>-|13|TRBV14|few|TRBJ2-1
CASSQGERNEQFF
>-|15|TRBV5-6|few|TRBJ2-7
CASSLISNTSGEQYF
>-|15|TRBV10-3|-|TRBJ2-7
CAISERTGRNYEQYF
>-|15|TRBV5-1|-|TRBJ2-1
CASSSGGQPYNEQFF
>-|15|TRBV7-2|-|TRBJ2-3
CASSSLSFSTDTQYF
>-|12|TRBV3-1|-|TRBJ1-1
CASSRPGAEAFF
>-|13|TRBV5-1|-|TRBJ2-5
CASNRWGQETQYF
>TRBD1|16|TRBV5-1|-|TRBJ2-7
CASSRPGTGKLYEQYF
>-|16|TRBV18|few|TRBJ2-1
CASSLPWGLKDNEQFF
>TRBD1|16|TRBV4-3|-|TRBJ2-2
CASSRTGGSRTGELFF
>TRBD1|17|TRBV12-3/TRBV12-4|many|TRBJ2-3
CASRDGTGLRLTDTQYF